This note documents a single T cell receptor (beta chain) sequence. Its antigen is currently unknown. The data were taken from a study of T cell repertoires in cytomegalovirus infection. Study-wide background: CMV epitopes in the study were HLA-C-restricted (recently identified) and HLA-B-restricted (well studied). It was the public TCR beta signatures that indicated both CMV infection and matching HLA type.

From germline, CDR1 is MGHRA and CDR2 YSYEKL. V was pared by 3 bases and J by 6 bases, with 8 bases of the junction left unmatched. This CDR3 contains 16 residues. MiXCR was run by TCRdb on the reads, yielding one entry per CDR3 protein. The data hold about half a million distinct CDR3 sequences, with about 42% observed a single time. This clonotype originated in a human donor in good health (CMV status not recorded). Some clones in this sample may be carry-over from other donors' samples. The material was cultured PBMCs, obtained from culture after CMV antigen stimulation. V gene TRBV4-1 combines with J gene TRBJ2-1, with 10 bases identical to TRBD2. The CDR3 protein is CASSQSLAGYLNEQFF. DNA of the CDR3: TGCGCCAGCAGCCAGTCACTAGCGGGGTATCTCAATGAGCAGTTCTTC.